The 11 T cell receptor beta chains reported below all come from one sample, sequenced in a study of shared clonotypes between healthy human individuals. Selected positively for CCR7 and CD45RO-negative, naive CD8 cells excluded terminally differentiated effector memory CD45RA+ cells. Assay used: immunoSEQ multiplex PCR; TCRdb lists only in-frame clones, some missing. Here the sample spans nearly 2 million clones, about 95% being singletons. The sample consisted of naive CD8+ T cells sorted from blood. These receptors all stem from a man between 18 and 29 years old in good health.

This chain links TRBV28 with TRBJ2-7; D uncertain. Germline V gene lookup returns CDR1 MDHEN and CDR2 SYDVKM. The CDR3 is 12 amino acids. Trimming stripped 3 bases from V and 7 bases from J, with 10 bases between. The CDR3 region is CASSLFRSEQYF. The CDR3 bases are TGTGCCAGCAGTTTGTTCCGGAGTGAGCAGTACTTC.

This rearrangement joins TRBV27 to TRBJ1-1, with TRBD1 as a possible D gene (5 bases). CDR1 and CDR2 (germline): MNHEY, SMNVEV (reference sequence). V gave up 3 bases and J gave up 8 bases, with 13 bases separating them. CDR3 length: 13 amino acids. The CDR3 sequence: CASSFGSGAEAFF. CDR3 nucleotides: TGTGCCAGCAGTTTCGGTTCTGGGGCGGAAGCTTTCTTT.

This clone appeared many times. V and J are TRBV4-3 and TRBJ2-7, with D unresolved. The CDR3 contains 14 residues. Germline CDR1 reads LGHNA; CDR2 reads YSLEER. V was trimmed by 0 bases and J by 3 bases, leaving 9 bases between them. DNA for the CDR3: TGCGCCAGCAGCCAAGATCAATCCGGCTACGAGCAGTACTTC. Translated: CASSQDQSGYEQYF.

The chain combines TRBV5-1 with TRBJ1-4, with D hard to call. The CDR3 contains 18 residues. CDR1 is SGHRS, CDR2 YFSETQ, per germline. The V end lost 2 bases, the J end lost 2 bases, and 19 bases lay between the germline ends. CDR3 protein: CASSFLTVSGSTNEKLFF. In DNA, the CDR3 is TGCGCCAGCAGCTTCCTTACAGTGTCTGGGTCTACTAATGAAAAACTGTTTTTT.

The J gene is TRBJ1-4, the V gene TRBV18, with D hard to call. V was cut by 7 bases and J by 5 bases, with 11 bases left in between. Looked up from germline, CDR1 is KGHSH and CDR2 is LQKENI. The CDR3 length is 13 residues. For the CDR3, the DNA is TGTGCCAGCTTAGAGGACGGAAATGAAAAACTGTTTTTT. Translated, it gives CASLEDGNEKLFF.

This chain connects TRBV7-9 to TRBJ1-4, with a tentative D call TRBD1 (5 bases). V dropped 1 base and J dropped 6 bases, with 12 bases sitting between them. Per germline, CDR1 SEHNR and CDR2 FQNEAQ (reference sequence). The CDR3 extends over 15 amino acids. The CDR3 loop reads CASSLGPGQDEKLFF. DNA of the CDR3: TGTGCCAGCAGCTTAGGCCCGGGGCAGGATGAAAAACTGTTTTTT.

A word on this clone: The identical CDR3 is also encoded by other nucleotide sequences in the sample. The genes are TRBV4-3 and TRBJ2-7; 8 bases map to TRBD2. Germline CDR1 and CDR2: LGHNA and YSLEER. The CDR3 is 15 amino acids. J lost 2 bases, V lost 4 bases, and 7 bases had no gene match. The CDR3 is CASSPGTGGAYEQYF. The DNA of the CDR3 is TGCGCCAGCAGCCCTGGGACGGGAGGGGCCTACGAGCAGTACTTC.

In its sample, this clone was seen once. The rearrangement uses TRBV4-3 and TRBJ2-1; 10 positions match TRBD1. The junction had 11 bases not matched to a gene; V was cut back by 0 bases and J by 3 bases. The germline gives CDR1 LGHNA, CDR2 YSLEER. This CDR3 is built from 19 residues. The CDR3 spells CASSQDIDTRDRGYNEQFF. CDR3 nucleotide sequence: TGCGCCAGCAGCCAAGACATAGACACCCGGGACAGGGGCTACAATGAGCAGTTCTTC.

In regard to this clone: Other DNA sequences of this sample code for an identical CDR3. This chain connects TRBV29-1 to TRBJ1-2; no clear D. The CDR3 extends over 11 amino acids. The germline gives CDR1 SQVTM, CDR2 ANQGSEA. The ends were cut back, 1 base at V and 5 bases at J, with 5 bases in the middle. CDR3 region: CSVEGLYGYTF. CDR3 nucleotide sequence: TGCAGCGTTGAAGGGTTATATGGCTACACCTTC.

The chain links TRBV7-2 to TRBJ2-7, with D hard to call. The CDR3 length is 14 residues. Germline CDR1 and CDR2: SGHTA and FQGNSA. Trimming removed 1 base from V and 6 bases from J, with 13 bases in between. In nucleotides, the CDR3 is TGTGCCAGCAGCTTAGAAAGTCTAGGTTCCGAGCAGTACTTC. This gives the protein CASSLESLGSEQYF. The full variable domain, completed using reference TRBV7-2 and TRBJ2-7, is GAGVSQSPSNKVTEKGKDVELRCDPISGHTALYWYRQSLGQGLEFLIYFQGNSAPDKSGLPSDRFSAERTGGSVSTLTIQRTQQEDSAVYLCASSLESLGSEQYFGPGTRLTVT.

About this clone: Other DNA sequences in the same sample also yield this CDR3. The rearrangement joins TRBV6-5 to TRBJ2-7; 7 bases agree with TRBD2. Trimming cost V 4 bases and J 3 bases; bases outside gene matches: 0. The CDR3 totals 12 residues. Germline V gene sequence: CDR1 MNHEY, CDR2 SVGAGI. The CDR3 DNA follows: TGTGCCAGCAGTTCTAGCGGCTACGAGCAGTACTTC. Translated, it gives CASSSSGYEQYF.